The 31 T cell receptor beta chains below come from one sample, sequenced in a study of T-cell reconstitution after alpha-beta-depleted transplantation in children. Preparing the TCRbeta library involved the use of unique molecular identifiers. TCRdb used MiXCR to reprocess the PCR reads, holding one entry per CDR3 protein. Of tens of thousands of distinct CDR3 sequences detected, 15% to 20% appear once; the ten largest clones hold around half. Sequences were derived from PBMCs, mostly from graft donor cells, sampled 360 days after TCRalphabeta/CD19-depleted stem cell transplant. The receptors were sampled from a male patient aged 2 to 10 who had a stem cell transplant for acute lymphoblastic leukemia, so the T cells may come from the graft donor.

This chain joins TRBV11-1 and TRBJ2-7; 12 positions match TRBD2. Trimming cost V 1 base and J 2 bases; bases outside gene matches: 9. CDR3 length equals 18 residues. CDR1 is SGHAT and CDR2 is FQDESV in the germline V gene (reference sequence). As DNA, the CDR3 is TGTGCCAGCAGCTTAGTTCTAGCGGGAGGGCCTGCCCCCTACGAGCAGTACTTC. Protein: CASSLVLAGGPAPYEQYF.

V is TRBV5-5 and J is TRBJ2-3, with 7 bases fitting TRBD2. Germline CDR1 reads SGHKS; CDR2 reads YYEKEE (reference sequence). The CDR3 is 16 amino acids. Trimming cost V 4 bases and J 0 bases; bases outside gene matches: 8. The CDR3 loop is CASSLTSRTSTDTQYF. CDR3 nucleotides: TGTGCCAGCAGCCTGACTAGCAGGACTAGCACAGATACGCAGTATTTT.

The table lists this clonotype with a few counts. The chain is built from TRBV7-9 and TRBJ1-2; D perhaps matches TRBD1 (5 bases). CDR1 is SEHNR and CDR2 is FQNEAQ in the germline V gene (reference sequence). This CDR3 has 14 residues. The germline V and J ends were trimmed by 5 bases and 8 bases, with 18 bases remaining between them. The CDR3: CASSGNPIQGGYTF. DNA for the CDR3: TGTGCCAGCAGCGGAAACCCGATTCAGGGAGGCTACACCTTC.

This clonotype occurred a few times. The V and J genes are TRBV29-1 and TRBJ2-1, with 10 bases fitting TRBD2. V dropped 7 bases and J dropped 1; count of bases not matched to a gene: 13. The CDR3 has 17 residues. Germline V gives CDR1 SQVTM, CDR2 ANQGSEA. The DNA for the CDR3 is TGCAGCGCCCGAGCGGGAGGGGGGATCAGGTCCTACAATGAGCAGTTCTTC. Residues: CSARAGGGIRSYNEQFF.

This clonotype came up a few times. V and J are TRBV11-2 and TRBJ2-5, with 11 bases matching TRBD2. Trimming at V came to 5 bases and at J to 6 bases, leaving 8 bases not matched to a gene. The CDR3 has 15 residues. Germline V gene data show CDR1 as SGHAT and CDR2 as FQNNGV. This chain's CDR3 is CASSLILAGVKTQYF. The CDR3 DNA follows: TGTGCCAGCAGCCTGATACTAGCGGGAGTGAAGACCCAGTACTTC. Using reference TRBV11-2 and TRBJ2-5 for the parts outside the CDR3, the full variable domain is EAGVAQSPRYKIIEKRQSVAFWCNPISGHATLYWYQQILGQGPKLLIQFQNNGVVDDSQLPKDRFSAERLKGVDSTLKIQPAKLEDSAVYLCASSLILAGVKTQYFGPGTRLLVL.

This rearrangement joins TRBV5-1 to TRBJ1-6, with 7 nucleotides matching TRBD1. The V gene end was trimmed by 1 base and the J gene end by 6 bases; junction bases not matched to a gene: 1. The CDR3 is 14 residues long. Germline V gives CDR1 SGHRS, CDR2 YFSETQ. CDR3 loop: CASSLTGANSPLHF. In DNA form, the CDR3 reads TGCGCCAGCAGCTTGACAGGGGCTAATTCACCCCTCCACTTT.

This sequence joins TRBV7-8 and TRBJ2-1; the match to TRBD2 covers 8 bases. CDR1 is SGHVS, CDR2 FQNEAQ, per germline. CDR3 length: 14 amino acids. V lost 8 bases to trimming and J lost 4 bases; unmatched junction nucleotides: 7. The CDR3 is CASGPGLEYNEQFF. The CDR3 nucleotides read TGTGCCAGCGGACCGGGACTAGAGTACAATGAGCAGTTCTTC.

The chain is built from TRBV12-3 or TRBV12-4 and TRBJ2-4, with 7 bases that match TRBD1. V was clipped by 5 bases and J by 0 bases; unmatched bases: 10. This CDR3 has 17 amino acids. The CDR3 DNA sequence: TGTGCCAGCAGTCTCGGACAGGCCCATCTAGCCAAAAACATTCAGTACTTC. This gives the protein CASSLGQAHLAKNIQYF.

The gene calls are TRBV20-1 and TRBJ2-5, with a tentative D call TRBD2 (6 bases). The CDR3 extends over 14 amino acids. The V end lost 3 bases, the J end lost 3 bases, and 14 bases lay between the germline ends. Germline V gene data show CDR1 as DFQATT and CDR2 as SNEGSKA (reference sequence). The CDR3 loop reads CSARGSGAKETQYF. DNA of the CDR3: TGCAGTGCTAGGGGTTCGGGAGCGAAAGAGACCCAGTACTTC.

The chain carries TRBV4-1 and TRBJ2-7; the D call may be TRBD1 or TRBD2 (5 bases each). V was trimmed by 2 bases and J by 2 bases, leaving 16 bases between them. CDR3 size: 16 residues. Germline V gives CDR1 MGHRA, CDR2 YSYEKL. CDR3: CASSQPGESRAYEQYF. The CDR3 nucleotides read TGCGCCAGCAGCCAACCTGGGGAGAGCAGGGCCTACGAGCAGTACTTC.

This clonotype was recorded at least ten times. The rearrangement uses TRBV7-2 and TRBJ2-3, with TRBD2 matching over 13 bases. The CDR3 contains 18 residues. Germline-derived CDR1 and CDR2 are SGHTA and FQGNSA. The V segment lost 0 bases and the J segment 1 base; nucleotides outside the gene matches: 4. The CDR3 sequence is CASSLAGLAGPGTDTQYF. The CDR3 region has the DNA TGTGCCAGCAGCTTAGCGGGACTAGCGGGACCCGGCACAGATACGCAGTATTTT.

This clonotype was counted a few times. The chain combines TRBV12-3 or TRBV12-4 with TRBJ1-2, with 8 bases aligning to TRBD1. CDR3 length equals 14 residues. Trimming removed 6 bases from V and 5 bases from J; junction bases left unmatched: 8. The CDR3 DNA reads TGTGCCAGCAGATCGGACAGGGAGGGATATGGCTACACCTTC. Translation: CASRSDREGYGYTF.

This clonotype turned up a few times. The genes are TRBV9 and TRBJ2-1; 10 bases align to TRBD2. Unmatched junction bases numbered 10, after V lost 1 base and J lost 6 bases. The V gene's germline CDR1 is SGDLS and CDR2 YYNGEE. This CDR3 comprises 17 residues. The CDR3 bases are TGTGCCAGCAGCGTACGGCTAGCGGGGGTCTCAGGCAATGAGCAGTTCTTC. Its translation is CASSVRLAGVSGNEQFF.

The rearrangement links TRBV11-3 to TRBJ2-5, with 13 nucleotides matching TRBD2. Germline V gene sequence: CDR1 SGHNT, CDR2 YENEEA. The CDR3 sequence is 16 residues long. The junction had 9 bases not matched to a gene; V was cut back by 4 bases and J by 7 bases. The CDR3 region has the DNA TGTGCCAGCAGCTCCGAGGGACTAGCGGGATCCATGACCCAGTACTTC. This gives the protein CASSSEGLAGSMTQYF.

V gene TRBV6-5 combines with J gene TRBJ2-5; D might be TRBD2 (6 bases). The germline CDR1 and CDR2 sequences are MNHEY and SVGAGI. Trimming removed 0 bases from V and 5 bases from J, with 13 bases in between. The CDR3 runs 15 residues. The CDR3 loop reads CASSYSDGRAETQYF. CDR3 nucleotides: TGTGCCAGCAGTTACTCGGACGGGAGAGCGGAGACCCAGTACTTC.

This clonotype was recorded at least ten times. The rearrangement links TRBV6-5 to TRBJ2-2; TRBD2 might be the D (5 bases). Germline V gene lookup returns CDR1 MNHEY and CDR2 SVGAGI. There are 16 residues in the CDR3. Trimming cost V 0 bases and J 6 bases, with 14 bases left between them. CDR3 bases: TGTGCCAGCAGTTACTCTTCAACCCCGCGGGCCGGGGAGCTGTTTTTT. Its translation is CASSYSSTPRAGELFF.

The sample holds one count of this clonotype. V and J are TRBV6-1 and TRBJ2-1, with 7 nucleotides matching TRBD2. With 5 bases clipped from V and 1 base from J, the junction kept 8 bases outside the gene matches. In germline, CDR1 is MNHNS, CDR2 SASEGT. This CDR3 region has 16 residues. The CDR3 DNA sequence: TGTGCCAGCAGTCGCCCTAGCGGAGGATCCTACAATGAGCAGTTCTTC. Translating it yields CASSRPSGGSYNEQFF.

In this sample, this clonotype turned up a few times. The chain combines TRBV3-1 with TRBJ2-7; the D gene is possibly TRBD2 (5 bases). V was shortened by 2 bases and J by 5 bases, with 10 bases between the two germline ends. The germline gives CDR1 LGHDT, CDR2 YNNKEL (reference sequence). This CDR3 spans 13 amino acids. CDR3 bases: TGTGCCAGCAGCCAAAGTCGGGGTAACGAGCAGTACTTC. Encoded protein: CASSQSRGNEQYF.

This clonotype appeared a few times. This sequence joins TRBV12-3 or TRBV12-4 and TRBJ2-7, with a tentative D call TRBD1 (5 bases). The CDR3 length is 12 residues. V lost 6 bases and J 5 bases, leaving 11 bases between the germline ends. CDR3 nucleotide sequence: TGTGCCAGCAGCAAGACAGCTCACGAGCAGTACTTC. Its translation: CASSKTAHEQYF.

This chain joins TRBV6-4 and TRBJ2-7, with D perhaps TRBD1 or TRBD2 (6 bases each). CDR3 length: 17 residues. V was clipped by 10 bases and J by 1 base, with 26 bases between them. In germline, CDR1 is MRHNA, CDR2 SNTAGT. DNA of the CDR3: TGTGCCACCACGTATCTCCCGCAGACAGGAGGGTCCTACGAGCAGTACTTC. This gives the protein CATTYLPQTGGSYEQYF.

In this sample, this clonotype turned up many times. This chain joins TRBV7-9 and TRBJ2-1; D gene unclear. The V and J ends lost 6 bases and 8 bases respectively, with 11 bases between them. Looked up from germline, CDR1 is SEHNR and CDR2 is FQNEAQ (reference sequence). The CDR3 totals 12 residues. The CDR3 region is CASSFYRDEQFF. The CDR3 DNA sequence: TGTGCCAGCAGTTTCTATAGGGATGAGCAGTTCTTC. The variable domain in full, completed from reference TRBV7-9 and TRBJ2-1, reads DTGVSQNPRHKITKRGQNVTFRCDPISEHNRLYWYRQTLGQGPEFLTYFQNEAQLEKSRLLSDRFSAERPKGSFSTLEIQRTEQGDSAMYLCASSFYRDEQFFGPGTRLTVL.

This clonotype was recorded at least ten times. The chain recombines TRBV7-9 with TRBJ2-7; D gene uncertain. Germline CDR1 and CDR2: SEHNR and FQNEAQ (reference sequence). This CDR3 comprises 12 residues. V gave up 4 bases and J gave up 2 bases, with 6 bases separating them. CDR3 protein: CASSYRPYEQYF. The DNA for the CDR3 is TGTGCCAGCAGCTATCGCCCCTACGAGCAGTACTTC.

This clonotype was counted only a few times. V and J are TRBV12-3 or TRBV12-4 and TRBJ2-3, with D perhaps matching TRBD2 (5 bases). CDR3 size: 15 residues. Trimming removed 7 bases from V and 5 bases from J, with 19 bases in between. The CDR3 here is CASTPSRRSVDTQYF. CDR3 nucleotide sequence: TGTGCCAGCACCCCTAGTCGGAGGAGTGTAGATACGCAGTATTTT.

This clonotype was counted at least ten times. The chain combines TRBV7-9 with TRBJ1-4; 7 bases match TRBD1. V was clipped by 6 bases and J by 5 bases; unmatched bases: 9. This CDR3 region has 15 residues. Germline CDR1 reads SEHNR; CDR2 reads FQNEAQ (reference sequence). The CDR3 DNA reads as TGTGCCAGCAGGGGGACAGTTCAGAGAAATGAAAAACTGTTTTTT. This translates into CASRGTVQRNEKLFF. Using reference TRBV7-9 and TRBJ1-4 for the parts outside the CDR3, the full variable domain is DTGVSQNPRHKITKRGQNVTFRCDPISEHNRLYWYRQTLGQGPEFLTYFQNEAQLEKSRLLSDRFSAERPKGSFSTLEIQRTEQGDSAMYLCASRGTVQRNEKLFFGSGTQLSVL.

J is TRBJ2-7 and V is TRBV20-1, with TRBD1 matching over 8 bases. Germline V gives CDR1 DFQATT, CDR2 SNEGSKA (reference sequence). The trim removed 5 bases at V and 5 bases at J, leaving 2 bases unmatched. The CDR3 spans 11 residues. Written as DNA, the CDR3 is TGCAGTGCTTCACAGGGGGACGAGCAGTACTTC. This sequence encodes CSASQGDEQYF.

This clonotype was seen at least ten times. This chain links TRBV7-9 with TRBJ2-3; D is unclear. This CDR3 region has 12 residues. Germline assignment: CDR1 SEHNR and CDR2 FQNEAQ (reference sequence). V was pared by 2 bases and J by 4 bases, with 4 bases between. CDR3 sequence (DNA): TGTGCCAGCAGCTTATTGCCAGATACGCAGTATTTT. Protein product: CASSLLPDTQYF.

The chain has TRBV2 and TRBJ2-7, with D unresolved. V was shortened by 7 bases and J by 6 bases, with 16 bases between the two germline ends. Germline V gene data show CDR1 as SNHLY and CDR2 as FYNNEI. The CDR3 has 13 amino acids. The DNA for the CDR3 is TGTGCCAGCATGGGGAATTTCTACTCCGAGCAGTACTTC. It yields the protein CASMGNFYSEQYF. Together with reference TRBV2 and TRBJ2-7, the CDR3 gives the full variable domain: EPEVTQTPSHQVTQMGQEVILRCVPISNHLYFYWYRQILGQKVEFLVSFYNNEISEKSEIFDDQFSVERPDGSNFTLKIRSTKLEDSAMYFCASMGNFYSEQYFGPGTRLTVT.

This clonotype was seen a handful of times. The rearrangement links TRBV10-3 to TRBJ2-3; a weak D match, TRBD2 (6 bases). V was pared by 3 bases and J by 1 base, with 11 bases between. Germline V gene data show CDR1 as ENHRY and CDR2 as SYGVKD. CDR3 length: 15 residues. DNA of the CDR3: TGTGCCATCAGTGAACCGGGACTGGGCACAGATACGCAGTATTTT. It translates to CAISEPGLGTDTQYF.

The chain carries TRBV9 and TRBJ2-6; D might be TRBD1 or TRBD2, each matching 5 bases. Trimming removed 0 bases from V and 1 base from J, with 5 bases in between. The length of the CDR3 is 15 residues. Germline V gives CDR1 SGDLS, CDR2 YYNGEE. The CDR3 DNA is TGTGCCAGCAGCGTAGGGGGGTCTGGGGCCAACGTCCTGACTTTC. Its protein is CASSVGGSGANVLTF.

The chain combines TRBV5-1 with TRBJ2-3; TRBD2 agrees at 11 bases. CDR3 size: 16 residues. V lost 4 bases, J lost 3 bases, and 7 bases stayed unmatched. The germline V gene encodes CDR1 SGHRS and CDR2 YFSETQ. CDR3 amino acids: CASSRALAGVTDTQYF. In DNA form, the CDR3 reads TGCGCCAGCAGCCGCGCACTAGCGGGAGTGACAGATACGCAGTATTTT.

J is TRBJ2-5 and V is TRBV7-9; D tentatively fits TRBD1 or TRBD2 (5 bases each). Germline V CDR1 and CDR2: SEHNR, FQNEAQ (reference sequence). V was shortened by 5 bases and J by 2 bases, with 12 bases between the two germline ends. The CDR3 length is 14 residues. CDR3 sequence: CASSPRDRQETQYF. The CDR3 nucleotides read TGTGCCAGCAGCCCAAGGGACCGTCAAGAGACCCAGTACTTC.